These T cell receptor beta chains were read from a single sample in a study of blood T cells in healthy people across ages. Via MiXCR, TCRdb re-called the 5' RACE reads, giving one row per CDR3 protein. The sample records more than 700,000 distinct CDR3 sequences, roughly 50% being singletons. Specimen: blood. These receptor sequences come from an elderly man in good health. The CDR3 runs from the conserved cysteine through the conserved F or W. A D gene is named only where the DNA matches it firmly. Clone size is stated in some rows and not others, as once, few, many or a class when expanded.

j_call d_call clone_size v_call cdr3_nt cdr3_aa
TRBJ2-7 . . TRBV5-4 TGTGCCAGCAGCTTTAAAGCCGGGACGGTCTCCTACGAGCAGTACTTC CASSFKAGTVSYEQYF
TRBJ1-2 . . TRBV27 TGTGCCAGCAGTTTATCGAAGGGGTGGTATGGCTACACCTTC CASSLSKGWYGYTF
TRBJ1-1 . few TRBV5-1 TGCGCCAGCAGCCCGACAAGGAACGAGAACACTGAAGCTTTCTTT CASSPTRNENTEAFF
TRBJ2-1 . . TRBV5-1 TGCGCCAGCAGCTTGTTTCCCGACCGTCGTGGCAATGAGCAGTTCTTC CASSLFPDRRGNEQFF
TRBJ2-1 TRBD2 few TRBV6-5 TGTGCCAGCAGTTACAGGCTAGCGGGAGGGACGGGGCAGTTCTTC CASSYRLAGGTGQFF
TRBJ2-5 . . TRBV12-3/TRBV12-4 TGTGCCAGCAGTCAAAGACTAGTTACGGAGACCCAGTACTTC CASSQRLVTETQYF
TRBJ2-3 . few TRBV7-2 TGTGCCAGCACCCTAGGAAAGGGGAGATTTAACGCAAGGGATACGCAGTATTTT CASTLGKGRFNARDTQYF
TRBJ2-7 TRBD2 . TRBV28 TGTGCCAGCAGCCAAGGACTAGCGGGAGGTTTGAACGAGCAGTACTTC CASSQGLAGGLNEQYF
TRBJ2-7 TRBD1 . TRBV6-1 TGTGCCAGCAGTGAAGAGACAGGGGGCTCCTACGAGCAGTACTTC CASSEETGGSYEQYF
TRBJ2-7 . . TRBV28 TGTGCCAGCAGCTCTCCTCCAGGAGCCTACGAGCAGTACTTC CASSSPPGAYEQYF
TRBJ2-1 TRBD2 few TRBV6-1 TGTGCCAGCAGTAAAACCGGACTAGCGGGCTCCTACAATGAGCAGTTCTTC CASSKTGLAGSYNEQFF
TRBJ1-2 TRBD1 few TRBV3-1 TGTGCCAGCAGCAAGGGACAGGAGAGTGGCTACACCTTC CASSKGQESGYTF
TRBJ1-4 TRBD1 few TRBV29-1 TGCAGCATAGGCCCGCCGGCAGGGGGGAGCGGTCCTGAAAAACTGTTTTTT CSIGPPAGGSGPEKLFF
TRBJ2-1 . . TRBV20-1 TGCAGTGCTAGCGGGGTCGGTGAGCAGTTCTTC CSASGVGEQFF
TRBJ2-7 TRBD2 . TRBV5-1 TGCGCCAGCAGCTGGACTAGCGGGAACGAGCAGTACTTC CASSWTSGNEQYF
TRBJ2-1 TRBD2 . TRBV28 TGTGCCAGCAGTTCTATAGCGGGAGGGACCTCCTACAATGAGCAGTTCTTC CASSSIAGGTSYNEQFF
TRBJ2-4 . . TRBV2 TGTGCCAGCTTGCGGCGGTATGGAGCCAAAAACATTCAGTACTTC CASLRRYGAKNIQYF
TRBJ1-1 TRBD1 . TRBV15 TGTGCCACCAGCAGAGATCGACGGACAGGGTTGCGGAACACTGAAGCTTTCTTT CATSRDRRTGLRNTEAFF
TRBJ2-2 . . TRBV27 TGTGCCAGCAGTGTGCAGGAACAGACCGGGGAGCTGTTTTTT CASSVQEQTGELFF
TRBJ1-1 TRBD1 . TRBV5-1 TGCGCCAGCAGTCTAAACAGGGGTGAATCACATGAAGCTTTCTTT CASSLNRGESHEAFF